The 15 T cell receptor beta chains reported below all come from one sample, sequenced in a study of blood T cell repertoires in COVID-19. Clones were sequenced by immunoSEQ multiplex PCR, and TCRdb holds only the in-frame ones, with some missing. The table has tens of thousands of clones, 75% to 95% seen once. The specimen was peripheral blood. These receptor sequences come from a man aged 55-75 years with acute or convalescent COVID-19.

The chain joins TRBV9 to TRBJ1-2; D may be TRBD1 (5 bases). The CDR3 spans 14 residues. Germline V CDR1 and CDR2: SGDLS, YYNGEE. V lost 4 bases and J lost 8, with 18 bases in between. The CDR3 region has the DNA TGTGCCAGCAGCAAGACCGACAGACCTGGAGGCTACACCTTC. Translated: CASSKTDRPGGYTF.

This clone was seen once. The CDR3 region is CASSGVYGYTF. The CDR3, as DNA: TGTGCCAGCTCAGGCGTCTATGGCTACACCTTC. The chain is built from TRBV12-3 or TRBV12-4 and TRBJ1-2; no firm D call. The ends were cut back, 8 bases at V and 4 bases at J, with 8 bases in the middle. CDR3 size: 11 residues.

The chain recombines TRBV7-2 with TRBJ2-5; 9 bases are shared with TRBD1. The CDR3 length is 15 residues. V was pared by 3 bases and J by 5 bases, with 7 bases of the junction left unmatched. Germline V gene data show CDR1 as SGHTA and CDR2 as FQGNSA. CDR3 protein: CASSFGTGIVETQYF. CDR3 DNA: TGTGCCAGCAGCTTTGGGACAGGGATTGTGGAGACCCAGTACTTC. The full variable domain, in which reference TRBV7-2 and TRBJ2-5 provide the parts outside the CDR3, is GAGVSQSPSNKVTEKGKDVELRCDPISGHTALYWYRQSLGQGLEFLIYFQGNSAPDKSGLPSDRFSAERTGGSVSTLTIQRTQQEDSAVYLCASSFGTGIVETQYFGPGTRLLVL.

This sequence joins TRBV14 and TRBJ2-7, with 7 bases aligning to TRBD1. Germline V gene lookup returns CDR1 SGHDN and CDR2 FVKESK. The CDR3 sequence is 14 residues long. V was clipped by 2 bases and J by 3 bases; unmatched bases: 4. The CDR3, as DNA: TGTGCCAGCAGCCAAAGGGGGCCCTACTACGAGCAGTACTTC. This encodes CASSQRGPYYEQYF.

V gene TRBV6-5 combines with J gene TRBJ2-7; D may be TRBD1 (6 bases). Germline values: CDR1 MNHEY, CDR2 SVGAGI. The V end lost 2 bases, the J end lost 2 bases, and 16 bases lay between the germline ends. This CDR3 has 16 residues. This CDR3 is CASSYEAWDNPYEQYF. CDR3 DNA sequence: TGTGCCAGCAGTTACGAGGCGTGGGACAATCCCTACGAGCAGTACTTC.

This sequence joins TRBV21-1 and TRBJ2-7; the listed D gene, TRBD2, was not tested against the DNA. TRBV21-1 is a pseudogene segment. The CDR3 length is 13 residues. CDR3 bases: TGTGCCAGGGGGACTACCTTCTCCTACGAGCAGTACTTC. It yields the protein CARGTTFSYEQYF.

V is TRBV28 and J is TRBJ2-1; TRBD2 matches 10 bases. This CDR3 comprises 16 residues. The V and J ends lost 6 bases and 4 bases, in that order; junction bases with no gene match: 9. CDR1 and CDR2 (germline): MDHEN, SYDVKM. CDR3 sequence: CASSPLRTSGYNEQFF. The DNA for the CDR3 is TGTGCCAGCAGCCCCCTCCGGACTAGCGGTTACAATGAGCAGTTCTTC.

The chain has TRBV19 and TRBJ2-7; D remains ambiguous. The germline CDR1 and CDR2 sequences are LNHDA and SQIVND (reference sequence). V lost 5 bases and J 3 bases, leaving 11 bases between the germline ends. There are 13 residues in the CDR3. For the CDR3, the DNA is TGTGCCAGTAGTCCCCCCGACAACTACGAGCAGTACTTC. It specifies CASSPPDNYEQYF.

The chain joins TRBV29-1 to TRBJ2-4; no clear D. The V gene lost 7 bases and the J gene lost 0 bases, with 13 bases spanning the gap. The CDR3 consists of 14 residues. Germline V gene sequence: CDR1 SQVTM, CDR2 ANQGSEA. As DNA, the CDR3 is TGCAGCGCTATACAGTCCTTAGCCAAAAACATTCAGTACTTC. Translation gives CSAIQSLAKNIQYF. Full variable domain (rest looked up from reference TRBV29-1 and TRBJ2-4): SAVISQKPSRDICQRGTSLTIQCQVDSQVTMMFWYRQQPGQSLTLIATANQGSEATYESGFVIDKFPISRPNLTFSTLTVSNMSPEDSSIYLCSAIQSLAKNIQYFGAGTRLSVL.

The genes are TRBV28 and TRBJ1-4; TRBD1 matches at 8 bases. Trimming took 4 bases from V and 6 from J; bases not matched to a gene: 4. The germline V gene has CDR1 MDHEN and CDR2 SYDVKM. This CDR3 spans 14 amino acids. CDR3 in amino acids: CASSSTGGYEKLFF. The CDR3, as DNA: TGTGCCAGCAGTTCTACAGGGGGGTATGAAAAACTGTTTTTT.

The rearrangement links TRBV11-1 to TRBJ1-1; D is uncertain. V shed 2 bases and J shed 2 bases, with 9 bases lying between them. CDR3 length equals 14 residues. Germline assignment: CDR1 SGHAT and CDR2 FQDESV (reference sequence). CDR3 in DNA: TGTGCCAGCAGCTTAATGTCCGGTAACACTGAAGCTTTCTTT. This translates into CASSLMSGNTEAFF.

This sequence joins TRBV4-1 and TRBJ1-1, with D uncertain. V lost 1 base, J lost 0 bases, and 9 bases lay in between. The CDR3 spans 15 residues. Germline CDR1 and CDR2: MGHRA and YSYEKL. The CDR3 DNA sequence: TGCGCCAGCAGCCAAGCCCGGGAGATGAACACTGAAGCTTTCTTT. Translation: CASSQAREMNTEAFF.

The chain joins TRBV7-3 to TRBJ2-7; tentative D call: TRBD2 (6 bases). CDR3 length: 10 residues. Trimming shortened V by 8 bases and J by 11 bases, and 13 bases separated the two germline ends. Germline CDR1 and CDR2: SGHTA and FQGTGA. The chain's CDR3 is CASPGVMEYF. In DNA, the CDR3 is TGTGCCAGCCCGGGGGTAATGGAGTACTTC.

This sequence joins TRBV5-1 and TRBJ2-3; D may be TRBD2 (5 bases). Germline V CDR1 and CDR2: SGHRS, YFSETQ. Trimming took 6 bases from V and 4 from J, leaving 12 bases between them. The CDR3 has 13 amino acids. The CDR3 nucleotides are TGCGCCAGCACCTTTTCGGAGGCAGATACGCAGTATTTT. Translation: CASTFSEADTQYF.

This clone was detected once. The chain links TRBV19 to TRBJ1-2; 8 bases map to TRBD1. The length of the CDR3 is 14 residues. The germline V gene encodes CDR1 LNHDA and CDR2 SQIVND (reference sequence). The V segment lost 7 bases and the J segment 1 base; nucleotides outside the gene matches: 5. The CDR3 sequence is CASTPTGDNYGYTF. The CDR3 DNA sequence: TGTGCCAGTACCCCGACAGGGGATAACTATGGCTACACCTTC.